This entry concerns a single TCR beta chain. What it recognizes is unknown. Treatment indicated: approximately 11-day PBMC culture with coronavirus spike peptide pools or control peptides (ViraFEST assay). This sample was taken from a study of vaccination and CD4 T cells after COVID-19. An Oncomine TCR Beta short-read assay was used to sequence the DNA from cultured CD4+ T cells. Using its own MiXCR run on the PCR reads, TCRdb lists one record per CDR3 protein. Among about 6,800 distinct CDR3 sequences listed, about 73% were seen once. Looked up from germline, CDR1 is SGHTA and CDR2 is FQGNSA. V gave up 2 bases and J gave up 2 bases, with 10 bases separating them. The CDR3 totals 16 residues.

The chain recombines TRBV7-2 with TRBJ2-6; D is undetermined. Sequenced sample: CD4+ T cells from blood, cultured in vitro. The TCR sequence derives from a human donor who had recovered from COVID-19. The CDR3 DNA reads as TGTGCCAGCAGCTTAACTACATCCACTGGGGCCAACGTCCTGACTTTC. Its protein is CASSLTTSTGANVLTF.